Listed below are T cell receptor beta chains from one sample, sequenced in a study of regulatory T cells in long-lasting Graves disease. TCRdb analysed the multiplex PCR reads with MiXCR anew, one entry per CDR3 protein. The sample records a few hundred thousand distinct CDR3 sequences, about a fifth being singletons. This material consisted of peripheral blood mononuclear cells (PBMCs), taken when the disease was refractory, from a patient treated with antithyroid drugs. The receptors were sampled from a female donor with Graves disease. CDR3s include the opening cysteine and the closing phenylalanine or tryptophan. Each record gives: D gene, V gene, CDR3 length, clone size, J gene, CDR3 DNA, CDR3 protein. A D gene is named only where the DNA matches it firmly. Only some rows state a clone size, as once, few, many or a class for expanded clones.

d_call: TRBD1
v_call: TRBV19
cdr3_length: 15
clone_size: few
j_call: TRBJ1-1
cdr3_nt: TGTGCCAGTATTACCCGGGACAGGGGGCTGACTGAAGCTTTCTTT
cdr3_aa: CASITRDRGLTEAFF

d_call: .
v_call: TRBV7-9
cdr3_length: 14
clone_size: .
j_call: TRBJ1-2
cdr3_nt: TGTGCCAGCAGCTTAGTAGGGCGAGGGCATGGCTACACCTTC
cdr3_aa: CASSLVGRGHGYTF

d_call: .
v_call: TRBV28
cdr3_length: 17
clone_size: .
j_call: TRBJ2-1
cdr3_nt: TGTGCCAGCAGTTTATTAGGGCCCCTAGGCTCCTACAATGAGCAGTTCTTC
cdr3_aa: CASSLLGPLGSYNEQFF

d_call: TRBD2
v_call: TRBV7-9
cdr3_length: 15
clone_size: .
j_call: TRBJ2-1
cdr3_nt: TGTGCCAGCAGCTTAGCGGGGAGGGGTATCGATGAGCAGTTCTTC
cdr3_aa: CASSLAGRGIDEQFF

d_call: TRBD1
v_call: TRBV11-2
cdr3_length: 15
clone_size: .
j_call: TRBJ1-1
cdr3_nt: TGTGCCAGCAGCATCCAGGGGGCCCCAGTCTCTGAAGCTTTCTTT
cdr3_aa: CASSIQGAPVSEAFF

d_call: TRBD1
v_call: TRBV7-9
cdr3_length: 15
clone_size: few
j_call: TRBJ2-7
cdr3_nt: TGTGCCAGCAGCTTCGAGGGGGCGCTTAGGGACGAGCAGTACTTC
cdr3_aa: CASSFEGALRDEQYF

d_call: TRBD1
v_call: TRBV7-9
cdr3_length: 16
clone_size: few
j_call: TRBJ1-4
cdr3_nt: TGTGCCAGCAGCTTCGCTCACAGGGGGAAGAGTGAAAAACTGTTTTTT
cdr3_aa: CASSFAHRGKSEKLFF

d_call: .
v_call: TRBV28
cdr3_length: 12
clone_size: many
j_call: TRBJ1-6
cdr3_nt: TGTGCCAGCAGTGACGGAGGTTCACCCCTCCACTTT
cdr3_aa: CASSDGGSPLHF

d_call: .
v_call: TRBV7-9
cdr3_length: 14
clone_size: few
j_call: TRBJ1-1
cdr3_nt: TGTGCCAGCAGCTTAGTAGGGCCCCAGAAAGAAGCTTTCTTT
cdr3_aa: CASSLVGPQKEAFF

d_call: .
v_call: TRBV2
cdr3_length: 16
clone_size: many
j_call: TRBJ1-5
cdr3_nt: TGTGCCAGCAGTGAAGCCCAGACAGAATGGAATCAGCCCCAGCATTTT
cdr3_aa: CASSEAQTEWNQPQHF

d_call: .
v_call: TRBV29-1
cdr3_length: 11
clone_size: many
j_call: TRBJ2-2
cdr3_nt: TGCAGCGTCCGTTGGACCGGGGAGCTGTTTTTT
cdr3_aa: CSVRWTGELFF

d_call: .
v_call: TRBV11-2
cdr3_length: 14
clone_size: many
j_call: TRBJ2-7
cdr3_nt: TGTGCCAGCAGCTTAGCACAGGGTTACGGCGAGCAGTACTTC
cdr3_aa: CASSLAQGYGEQYF

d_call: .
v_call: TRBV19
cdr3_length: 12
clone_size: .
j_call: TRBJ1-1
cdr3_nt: TGTGCCAGTAGTATCCCCCTCACTGAAGCTTTCTTT
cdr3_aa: CASSIPLTEAFF

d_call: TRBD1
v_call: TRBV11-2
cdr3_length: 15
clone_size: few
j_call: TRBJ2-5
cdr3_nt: TGTGCCAGCAGCATCAGGGGGCGCGGGGAAGAGACCCAGTACTTC
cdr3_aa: CASSIRGRGEETQYF

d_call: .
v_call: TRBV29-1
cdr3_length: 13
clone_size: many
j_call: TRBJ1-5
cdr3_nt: TGCAGCGTTGAAAGGGGGGATGCTCAGCCCCAGCATTTT
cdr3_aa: CSVERGDAQPQHF

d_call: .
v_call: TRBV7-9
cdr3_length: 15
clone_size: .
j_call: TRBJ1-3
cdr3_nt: TGTGCCAGCAGCTTAAGCGCAGGCTCTGGAAACACCATATATTTT
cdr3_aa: CASSLSAGSGNTIYF

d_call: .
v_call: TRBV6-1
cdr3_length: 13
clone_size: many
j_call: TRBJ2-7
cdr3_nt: TGTGCCTCCACTCGGCTTATCGCCTACGAGCAGTACTTC
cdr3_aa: CASTRLIAYEQYF

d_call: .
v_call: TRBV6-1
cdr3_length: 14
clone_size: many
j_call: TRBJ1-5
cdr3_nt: TGTGCCAGCAGGGGGTTACAGGGCTATCAGCCCCAGCATTTT
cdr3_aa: CASRGLQGYQPQHF

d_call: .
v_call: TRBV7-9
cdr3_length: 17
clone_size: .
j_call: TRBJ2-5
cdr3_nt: TGTGCCAGCAGCTCCGGAGGGAGCGGCGAAGTCCAAGAGACCCAGTACTTC
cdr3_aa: CASSSGGSGEVQETQYF

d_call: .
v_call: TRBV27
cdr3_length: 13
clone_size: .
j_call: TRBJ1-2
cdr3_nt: TGTGCCAGCAGTTATAGGGGAAGCTATGGCTACACCTTC
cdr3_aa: CASSYRGSYGYTF

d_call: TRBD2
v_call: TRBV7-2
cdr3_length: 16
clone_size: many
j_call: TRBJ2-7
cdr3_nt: TGTGCCAGCAGCTCGAGGACTAGCGGGAGTCGGTACGAGCAGTACTTC
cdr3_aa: CASSSRTSGSRYEQYF

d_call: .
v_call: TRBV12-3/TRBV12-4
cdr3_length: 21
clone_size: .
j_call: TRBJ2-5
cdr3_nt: TGTGCCAGCAGTTTCAATTATCGCTCTGGGGGGGGGGCCAGTGGACAAGAGACCCAGTACTTC
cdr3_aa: CASSFNYRSGGGASGQETQYF

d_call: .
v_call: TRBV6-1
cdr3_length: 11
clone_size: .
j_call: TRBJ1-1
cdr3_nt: TGTGCCAGTGGCCCGGGTATAACGGCTTTCTTT
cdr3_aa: CASGPGITAFF

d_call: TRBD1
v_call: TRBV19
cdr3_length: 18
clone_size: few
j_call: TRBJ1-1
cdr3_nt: TGTGCCAGTAGTGGGAGACATCGCCCCGGGACAGCGAACACTGAAGCTTTCTTT
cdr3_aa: CASSGRHRPGTANTEAFF

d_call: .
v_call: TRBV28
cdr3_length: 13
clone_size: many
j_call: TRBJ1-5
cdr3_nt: TGTGCCAGCAGTTTCACTGTCAGTCAGCCCCAGCATTTT
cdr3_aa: CASSFTVSQPQHF

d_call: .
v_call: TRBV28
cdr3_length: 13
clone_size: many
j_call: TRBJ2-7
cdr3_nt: TGTGCCAGCAGTTTAGTAAGGACCTACGAGCAGTACTTC
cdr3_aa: CASSLVRTYEQYF

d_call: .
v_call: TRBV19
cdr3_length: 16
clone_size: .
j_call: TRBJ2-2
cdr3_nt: TGTGCCAGTAGTGCCACCGACAGGAAAGGTGGCGGGGAGCTGTTTTTT
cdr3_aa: CASSATDRKGGGELFF

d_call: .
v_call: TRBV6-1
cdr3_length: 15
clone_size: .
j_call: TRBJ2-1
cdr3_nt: TGTGCCAGCAAGACCGGGACACAAGCCTACAATGAGCAGTTCTTC
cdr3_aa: CASKTGTQAYNEQFF

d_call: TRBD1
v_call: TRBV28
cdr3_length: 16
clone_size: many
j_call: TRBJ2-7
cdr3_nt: TGTGCCAGCAGTTTATCCAGACAGGGAACAGGATACGAGCAGTACTTC
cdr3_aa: CASSLSRQGTGYEQYF

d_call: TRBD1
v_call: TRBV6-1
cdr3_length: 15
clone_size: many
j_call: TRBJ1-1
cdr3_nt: TGTGCCAGCAGTGACTTGCCAGGGGGAGGAACTGAAGCTTTCTTT
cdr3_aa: CASSDLPGGGTEAFF

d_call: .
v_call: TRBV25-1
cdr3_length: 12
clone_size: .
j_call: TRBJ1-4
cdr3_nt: TGTGCCAGTTCCGGGGAAGTTGAAAAACTGTTTTTT
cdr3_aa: CASSGEVEKLFF

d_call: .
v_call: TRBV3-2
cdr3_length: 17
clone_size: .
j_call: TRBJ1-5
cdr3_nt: TGTGCCAGCAGCCAAGAGAAAGCACCAGGGAAGGGTCAGCCCCAGCATTTT
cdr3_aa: CASSQEKAPGKGQPQHF

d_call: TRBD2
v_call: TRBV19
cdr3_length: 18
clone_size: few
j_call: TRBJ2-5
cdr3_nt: TGTGCCAGTAGTATAGTAGGGGCGGGGGGGAGAAAACAAGAGACCCAGTACTTC
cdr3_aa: CASSIVGAGGRKQETQYF

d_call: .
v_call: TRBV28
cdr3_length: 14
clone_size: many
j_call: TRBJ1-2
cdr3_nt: TGTGCCAGCACGGTCGCGCCGTACCCCTATGGCTACACCTTC
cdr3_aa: CASTVAPYPYGYTF

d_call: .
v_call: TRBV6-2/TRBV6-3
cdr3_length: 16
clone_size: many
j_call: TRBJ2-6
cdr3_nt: TGTGCCAGCAGTTACCCGGGTGGCTCTGGGGCCAACGTCCTGACTTTC
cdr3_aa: CASSYPGGSGANVLTF

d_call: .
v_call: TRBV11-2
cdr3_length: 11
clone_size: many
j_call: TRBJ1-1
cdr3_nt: TGTGCCAGCAGCTTAGTGGGAGAGGCTTTCTTT
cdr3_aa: CASSLVGEAFF

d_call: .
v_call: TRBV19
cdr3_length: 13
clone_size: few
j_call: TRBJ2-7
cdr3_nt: TGTGCCAGTAGTGAGACAGACGCCTACGAGCAGTACTTC
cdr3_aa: CASSETDAYEQYF

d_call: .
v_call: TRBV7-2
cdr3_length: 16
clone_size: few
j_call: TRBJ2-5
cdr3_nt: TGTGCCAGCAGCGTAACCCGGGACGGCTTCGGGAAAGCCCAGTACTTC
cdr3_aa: CASSVTRDGFGKAQYF

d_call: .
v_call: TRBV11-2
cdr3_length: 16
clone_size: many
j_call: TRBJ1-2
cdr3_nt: TGTGCCAGCAGCCCCACGACTAGTGACGGGCCCTATGGCTACACCTTC
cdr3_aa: CASSPTTSDGPYGYTF

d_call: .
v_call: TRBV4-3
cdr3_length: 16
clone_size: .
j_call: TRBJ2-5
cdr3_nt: TGCGCCAGCAGCCAATCTGTAGGAGGTATACAAGAGACCCGGTACTTC
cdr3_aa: CASSQSVGGIQETRYF

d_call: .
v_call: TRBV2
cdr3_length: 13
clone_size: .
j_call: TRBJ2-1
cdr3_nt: TGTGCCAGCAGTGAATCGGCCTACAATGAGCAGTTCTTC
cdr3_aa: CASSESAYNEQFF

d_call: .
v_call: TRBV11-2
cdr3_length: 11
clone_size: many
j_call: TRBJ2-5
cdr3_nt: TGTGCCAGCAGCTTAAGCTTGACCCAGTACTTC
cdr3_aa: CASSLSLTQYF

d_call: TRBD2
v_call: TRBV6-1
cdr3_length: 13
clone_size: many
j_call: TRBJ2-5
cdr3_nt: TGTGCCACCAAGCTAGGCCCGGGGGGGACCCAGTACTTC
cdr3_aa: CATKLGPGGTQYF

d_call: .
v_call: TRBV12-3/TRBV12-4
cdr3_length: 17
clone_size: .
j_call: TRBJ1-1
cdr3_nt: TGTGCCAGCAGTCTCCTGCCCACTGACAGTACGAACACTGAAGCTTTCTTT
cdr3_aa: CASSLLPTDSTNTEAFF

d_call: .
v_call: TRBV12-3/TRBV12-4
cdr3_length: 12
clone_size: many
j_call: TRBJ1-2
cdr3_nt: TGTGCCAGCAGTGCCGGTTGGTATGGCTACACCTTC
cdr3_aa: CASSAGWYGYTF

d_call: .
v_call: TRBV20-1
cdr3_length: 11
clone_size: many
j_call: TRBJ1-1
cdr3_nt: TGCAGTGCTATCAGACAGCCTGAAGCTTTCTTT
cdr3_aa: CSAIRQPEAFF

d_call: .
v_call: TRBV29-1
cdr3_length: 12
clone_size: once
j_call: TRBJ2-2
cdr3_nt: TGCAGCGCCTGGAGGGACACCGGGGAGCTGTTTTTT
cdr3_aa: CSAWRDTGELFF

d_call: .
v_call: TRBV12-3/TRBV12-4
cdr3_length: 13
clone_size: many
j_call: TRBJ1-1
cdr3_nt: TGTGCCAGCAGTTTATTACAGGGCACTGAAGCTTTCTTT
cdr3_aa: CASSLLQGTEAFF

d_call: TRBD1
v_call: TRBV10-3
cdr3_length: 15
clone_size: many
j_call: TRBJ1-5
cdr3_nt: TGTGCCATCAGGTCGGGACAGGGAGAGAATCAGCCCCAGCATTTT
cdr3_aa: CAIRSGQGENQPQHF

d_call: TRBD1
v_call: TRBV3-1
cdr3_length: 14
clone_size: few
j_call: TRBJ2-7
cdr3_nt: TGTGCCAGCAGCCAACTAGGGGACAGGTACGAGCAGTACTTC
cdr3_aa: CASSQLGDRYEQYF

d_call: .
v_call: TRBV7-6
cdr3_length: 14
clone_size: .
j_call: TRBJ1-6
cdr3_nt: TGTGCCAGCAGCGCCTTCTCCTATAATTCACCCCTCCACTTT
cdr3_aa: CASSAFSYNSPLHF

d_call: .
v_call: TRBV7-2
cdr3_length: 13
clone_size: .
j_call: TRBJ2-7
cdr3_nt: TGTGCCAGCAGCATGACAGGTTCCTACGAGCAGTACTTC
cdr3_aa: CASSMTGSYEQYF

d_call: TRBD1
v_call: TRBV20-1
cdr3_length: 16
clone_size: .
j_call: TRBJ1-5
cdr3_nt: TGCAGTGCTAGAGTCCCGATCGGACAGGGCAATCAGCCCCAGCATTTT
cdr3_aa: CSARVPIGQGNQPQHF

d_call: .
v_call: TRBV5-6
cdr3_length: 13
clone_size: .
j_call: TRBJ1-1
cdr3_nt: TGTGTCAGCAGCTTGGGGAGTGGTACTGAAGCTTTCTTT
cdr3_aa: CVSSLGSGTEAFF

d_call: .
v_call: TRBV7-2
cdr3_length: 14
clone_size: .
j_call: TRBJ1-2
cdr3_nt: TGTGCCAGCAGCTTCCGGGACCGGGCCTATGGCTACACCTTC
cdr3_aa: CASSFRDRAYGYTF

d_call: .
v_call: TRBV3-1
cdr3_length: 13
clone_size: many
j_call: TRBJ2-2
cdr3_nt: TGTGCCAGCAGCCAAGACCCCACCGGGGAGCTGTTTTTT
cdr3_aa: CASSQDPTGELFF

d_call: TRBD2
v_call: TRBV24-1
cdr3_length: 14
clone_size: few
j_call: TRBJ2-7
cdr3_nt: TGTGCCACCAGTGACCCTGGACTAGCCGCCGAGCAGTACTTC
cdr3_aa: CATSDPGLAAEQYF

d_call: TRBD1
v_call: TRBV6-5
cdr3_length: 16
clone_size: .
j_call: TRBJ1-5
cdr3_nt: TGTGCCAGCAGTTCCACAGGGGGCGCCGGCAATCAGCCCCAGCATTTT
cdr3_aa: CASSSTGGAGNQPQHF

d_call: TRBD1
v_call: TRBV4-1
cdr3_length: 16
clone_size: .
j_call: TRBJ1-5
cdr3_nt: TGCGCCAGCAGCCAGGAGGACAGGTCTTACAATCAGCCCCAGCATTTT
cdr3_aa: CASSQEDRSYNQPQHF

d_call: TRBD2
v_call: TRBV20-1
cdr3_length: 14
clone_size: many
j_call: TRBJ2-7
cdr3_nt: TGCAGTGGTCCCGCGACTAGCGGGGGCTACGAGCAGTACTTC
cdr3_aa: CSGPATSGGYEQYF